One sample yielded the 18 T cell receptor beta chains listed below, sequenced in a study of PD-1 blockade in classical Hodgkin lymphoma. Some clones are missing from TCRdb's copy, which holds only in-frame ones; the method was immunoSEQ multiplex PCR. The repertoire holds about 27,000 clones, about 91% seen once, with roughly 6.8% in the top ten. In every patient, relapse followed autologous stem cell transplantation, while exposure to brentuximab vedotin differed. CD8+ T cells were isolated from thawed PBMCs by magnetic negative selection. This material consisted of CD8+ T cells from blood, taken at baseline. The receptors derive from a human donor with classical Hodgkin lymphoma.

The DNA of the CDR3 is TGTGCCAGCAGCGCCGGAACGGCTGAAGCTTTCTTT. This codes for CASSAGTAEAFF. The chain recombines TRBV9 with TRBJ1-1; D unclear. This CDR3 has 12 residues. The germline gives CDR1 SGDLS, CDR2 YYNGEE. Deletions cut 3 bases from V and 6 bases from J, with 9 bases between.

This clone was recorded a few times. The CDR3 is CASTLADSYEQYF. The DNA of the CDR3 is TGTGCCAGCACCCTAGCGGATTCCTACGAGCAGTACTTC. V gene TRBV2 combines with J gene TRBJ2-7, with 7 bases aligning to TRBD2. From germline, CDR1 is SNHLY and CDR2 FYNNEI. The V gene end was trimmed by 7 bases and the J gene end by 1 base; junction bases not matched to a gene: 4. The CDR3 consists of 13 residues.

The CDR3 loop reads CASSLGYGQETQYF. Here the CDR3 DNA reads TGTGCCAGCAGCTTAGGGTACGGGCAAGAGACCCAGTACTTC. The chain recombines TRBV13 with TRBJ2-5; no reliable D call. Germline CDR1 is PRHDT and CDR2 is FYEKMQ (reference sequence). The CDR3 covers 14 residues. V was cut by 0 bases and J by 2 bases, with 7 bases left in between. The variable domain in full, completed from reference TRBV13 and TRBJ2-5, reads AAGVIQSPRHLIKEKRETATLKCYPIPRHDTVYWYQQGPGQDPQFLISFYEKMQSDKGSIPDRFSAQQFSDYHSELNMSSLELGDSALYFCASSLGYGQETQYFGPGTRLLVL.

The rearrangement uses TRBV6-5 and TRBJ1-1, with unresolved D. The CDR3 spans 15 residues. CDR1 MNHEY and CDR2 SVGAGI come from the germline V gene. Trimming removed 6 bases at V and 0 bases at J, with 14 bases between. The CDR3 DNA reads TGTGCCAGCAGGGGGAGGTTTTCCATGAACACTGAAGCTTTCTTT. Translated, it gives CASRGRFSMNTEAFF.

This chain connects TRBV30 to TRBJ1-1; TRBD1 matches at 8 bases. The germline V gene has CDR1 GTSNPN and CDR2 SVGIG (reference sequence). The CDR3 is 14 amino acids. V was clipped by 5 bases and J by 4 bases; unmatched bases: 9. This CDR3 is CAWGWGQGATEAFF. In DNA, the CDR3 is TGTGCCTGGGGATGGGGTCAGGGGGCCACTGAAGCTTTCTTT.

The chain employs TRBV2 and TRBJ2-5; D gene uncertain. Germline CDR1 is SNHLY and CDR2 is FYNNEI. The V gene lost 10 bases and the J gene lost 5 bases, with 11 bases spanning the gap. The CDR3 covers 11 residues. This CDR3 is CATPTQETQYF. In nucleotides, the CDR3 is TGTGCCACCCCGACACAGGAGACCCAGTACTTC.

The V gene is TRBV5-4, the J gene TRBJ1-1, with D perhaps matching TRBD1 (5 bases). The V end was cut by 2 bases, the J end by 4 bases, with 6 bases between. CDR3 size: 12 residues. In germline, CDR1 is SGHNT, CDR2 YYREEE (reference sequence). This chain's CDR3 is CASSFGGTEAFF. The CDR3 DNA is TGTGCCAGCAGCTTTGGGGGCACTGAAGCTTTCTTT.

CDR3 sequence reads: CASSLDISGSYNEQFF. The CDR3 DNA sequence: TGTGCCAGCAGCTTAGATATTAGCGGGAGTTACAATGAGCAGTTCTTC. The rearrangement links TRBV11-2 to TRBJ2-1; 9 bases align to TRBD2. The J segment lost 4 bases and the V segment lost 0 bases, leaving 4 bases of the junction unmatched. Germline loops: CDR1 SGHAT, CDR2 FQNNGV. The CDR3 is made up of 16 amino acids.

V usage is TRBV6-1 and J usage is TRBJ2-7; D ambiguous. CDR1 MNHNS and CDR2 SASEGT come from the germline V gene. V was clipped by 0 bases and J by 6 bases, with 6 bases between them. The CDR3 extends over 12 amino acids. CDR3 DNA: TGTGCCAGCAGTGAAGCCAGACGCGAGCAGTACTTC. Translating gives CASSEARREQYF.

This chain links TRBV6-1 with TRBJ1-5, with D maybe TRBD1 (5 bases). Germline CDR1 reads MNHNS; CDR2 reads SASEGT. The CDR3 runs to 14 residues. The ends were cut back, 6 bases at V and 5 bases at J, with 14 bases in the middle. The CDR3 DNA reads as TGTGCCAGCAGCGGGACGAGCCCATATCAGCCCCAGCATTTT. Translated, it gives CASSGTSPYQPQHF.

The chain is built from TRBV30 and TRBJ2-3, with no clear D. Trimming pared 5 bases from V and 1 base from J, leaving 4 bases between. This CDR3 contains 11 residues. The germline CDR1 and CDR2 sequences are GTSNPN and SVGIG (reference sequence). CDR3 sequence (DNA): TGTGCCTGGGATGGCACAGATACGCAGTATTTT. Protein: CAWDGTDTQYF.

J is TRBJ2-1 and V is TRBV7-6; perhaps TRBD2 as D (5 bases). From germline, CDR1 is SGHVS and CDR2 FNYEAQ. Trimming cost V 2 bases and J 2 bases, with 13 bases left between them. The CDR3 sequence is 16 residues long. The CDR3: CASSLRAVLAYNEQFF. The DNA for the CDR3 is TGTGCCAGCAGCTTACGAGCGGTACTAGCCTACAATGAGCAGTTCTTC.

This sequence joins TRBV27 and TRBJ2-1, with TRBD2 matching over 8 bases. V shed 2 bases, J shed 8 bases, and the junction held 11 bases outside the gene matches. Germline CDR1 is MNHEY and CDR2 is SMNVEV (reference sequence). This CDR3 has 16 amino acids. CDR3 DNA sequence: TGTGCCAGCAGTTTACTTCCGGGACTAGGGGTTGATGAGCAGTTCTTC. This encodes CASSLLPGLGVDEQFF.

The rearrangement joins TRBV19 to TRBJ2-1, with D possibly being TRBD2 (7 bases). In germline, CDR1 is LNHDA, CDR2 SQIVND (reference sequence). The CDR3 totals 14 residues. Trimming stripped 3 bases from V and 2 bases from J, with 8 bases between. The CDR3 loop is CASSMGGPYNEQFF. CDR3 nucleotides: TGTGCCAGTAGTATGGGGGGGCCCTACAATGAGCAGTTCTTC.

This chain joins TRBV11-2 and TRBJ2-1; no clear D gene. Between the trimmed V and J ends, which lost 1 base and 5 bases, there was a span of 6 bases. The CDR3 covers 13 residues. Germline-derived CDR1 and CDR2 are SGHAT and FQNNGV. CDR3 sequence (DNA): TGTGCCAGCAGCTTAGGGAACAACAATGAGCAGTTCTTC. Its translation: CASSLGNNNEQFF.

This chain joins TRBV27 and TRBJ2-3; 7 nucleotides line up with TRBD1. Germline trimming cut 5 bases from V and 6 bases from J; bases unmatched to any gene: 20. The CDR3 is 18 amino acids. CDR1 and CDR2 (germline): MNHEY, SMNVEV (reference sequence). As DNA, the CDR3 is TGTGCCAGCAGTACGACCGGGACAGCCTTTTCATGGACGGATACGCAGTATTTT. Encoded protein: CASSTTGTAFSWTDTQYF.

This rearrangement joins TRBV4-1 to TRBJ2-1; 12 nucleotides agree with TRBD2. The CDR3 is 18 residues long. The germline CDR1 and CDR2 sequences are MGHRA and YSYEKL. After removal of 1 base from V and 0 bases from J, the junction contained 4 bases not matched to a gene. CDR3 residues: CASSQVRLAGDSYNEQFF. The DNA of the CDR3 is TGCGCCAGCAGCCAAGTCCGACTAGCGGGAGACTCCTACAATGAGCAGTTCTTC.

This chain links TRBV11-2 with TRBJ2-7, with 11 positions matching TRBD2. Trimming at V came to 4 bases and at J to 3 bases, leaving 14 bases not matched to a gene. Germline V gives CDR1 SGHAT, CDR2 FQNNGV. The CDR3 is 18 amino acids. The CDR3 DNA follows: TGTGCCAGCAGCTCTCTCCTCCTAACTAGCGGGGGAGTCTACGAGCAGTACTTC. This encodes CASSSLLLTSGGVYEQYF. The full variable domain, its missing parts supplied by reference TRBV11-2 and TRBJ2-7, is EAGVAQSPRYKIIEKRQSVAFWCNPISGHATLYWYQQILGQGPKLLIQFQNNGVVDDSQLPKDRFSAERLKGVDSTLKIQPAKLEDSAVYLCASSSLLLTSGGVYEQYFGPGTRLTVT.